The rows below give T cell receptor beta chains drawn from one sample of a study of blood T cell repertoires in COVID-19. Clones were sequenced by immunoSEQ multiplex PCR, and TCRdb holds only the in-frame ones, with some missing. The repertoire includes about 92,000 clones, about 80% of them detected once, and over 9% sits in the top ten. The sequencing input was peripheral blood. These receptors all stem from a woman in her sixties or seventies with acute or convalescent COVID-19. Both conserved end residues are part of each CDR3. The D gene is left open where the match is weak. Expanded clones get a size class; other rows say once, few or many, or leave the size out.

CASSSPPGQVFSPLHF	TGTGCCAGCAGTTCACCCCCTGGACAGGTTTTTTCACCCCTCCACTTT	TRBV6-6	TRBJ1-6	NA	TRBD1
CASSVASQSTRETQYF	TGTGCCAGCAGCGTAGCATCGCAGTCCACGAGGGAGACCCAGTACTTC	TRBV9	TRBJ2-5	NA	NA
CASRSLAGGTGELFF	TGTGCCAGCAGATCACTAGCGGGGGGTACCGGGGAGCTGTTTTTT	TRBV7-8	TRBJ2-2	few	TRBD2
CAISETGGWYEQYF	TGTGCCATCAGTGAAACAGGGGGTTGGTACGAGCAGTACTTC	TRBV10-3	TRBJ2-7	few	TRBD1
CAISGTGKDGYTF	TGTGCCATCAGTGGTACCGGGAAGGATGGCTACACCTTC	TRBV10-3	TRBJ1-2	NA	NA
CASSLEGTEAFF	TGTGCCAGTAGTCTGGAGGGGACTGAAGCTTTCTTT	TRBV19	TRBJ1-1	NA	NA
CARSWGGEQFF	TGTGCCCGCAGCTGGGGGGGGGAGCAGTTCTTC	TRBV11-2	TRBJ2-1	NA	TRBD2
CATADAVYSPLHF	TGTGCCACCGCGGATGCCGTGTATTCACCCCTCCACTTT	TRBV6-5	TRBJ1-6	NA	NA
CASSPQGTGANVLTF	TGTGCCAGTAGTCCACAGGGTACTGGGGCCAACGTCCTGACTTTC	TRBV19	TRBJ2-6	NA	NA
CASSLGGVETQYF	TGTGCCAGCAGCCTGGGGGGGGTGGAGACCCAGTACTTC	TRBV5-5	TRBJ2-5	NA	TRBD2
CSVTSGGAYTQYF	TGCAGCGTCACTAGCGGGGGGGCGTATACGCAGTATTTT	TRBV29-1	TRBJ2-3	NA	TRBD2
CASSLASGSGNTIYF	TGCGCCAGCAGCTTGGCCTCGGGGTCCGGAAACACCATATATTTT	TRBV5-1	TRBJ1-3	NA	NA
CASSAWTGRPPNYGYTF	TGTGCCAGCAGTGCCTGGACAGGGAGACCCCCTAACTATGGCTACACCTTC	TRBV27	TRBJ1-2	few	TRBD1
CASSLGWTSTDTQYF	TGTGCCAGCAGTTTAGGGTGGACTAGCACAGATACGCAGTATTTT	TRBV27	TRBJ2-3	NA	NA
CASSRRGTGELFF	TGTGCCAGCAGTCGCAGGGGTACCGGGGAGCTGTTTTTT	TRBV3-1/TRBV3-2	TRBJ2-2	NA	NA
CASSNRLAGTETQYF	TGTGCCAGCAGCAACCGACTAGCAGGAACAGAGACCCAGTACTTC	TRBV7-8	TRBJ2-5	NA	TRBD2
CASSQDFGTGNTGELFF	TGCGCCAGCAGCCAAGATTTCGGGACAGGGAACACCGGGGAGCTGTTTTTT	TRBV4-3	TRBJ2-2	once	TRBD1
CASSLARDTQYF	TGTGCCAGCAGCTTGGCTCGGGATACGCAGTATTTT	TRBV5-4	TRBJ2-3	NA	NA
CASILSSGTGVKCLGISYEQYF	TGCGCCAGCATATTAAGTTCCGGGACAGGGGTTAAGTGTCTAGGGATCTCCTACGAGCAGTACTTC	TRBV23-1	TRBJ2-7	once	TRBD1
CASSPPRGLRYNEQFF	TGTGCCAGCAGTCCACCCAGAGGACTACGCTACAATGAGCAGTTCTTC	TRBV27	TRBJ2-1	NA	NA
CASSIWDRDHTEAFF	TGTGCCAGTAGTATATGGGACAGGGACCACACTGAAGCTTTCTTT	TRBV19	TRBJ1-1	NA	TRBD1
CSVVWGQGYNEQFF	TGCAGCGTTGTTTGGGGACAGGGGTACAATGAGCAGTTCTTC	TRBV29-1	TRBJ2-1	NA	TRBD1
CASSFGLTNTEAFF	TGCGCCAGCAGCTTCGGACTTACGAACACTGAAGCTTTCTTT	TRBV5-1	TRBJ1-1	NA	NA
CASSQLANTGELFF	TGTGCCAGCAGTCAACTCGCGAACACCGGGGAGCTGTTTTTT	TRBV6-5	TRBJ2-2	NA	NA
CASSLGGPQETQYF	TGCGCCAGCAGCTTGGGTGGGCCCCAGGAGACCCAGTACTTC	TRBV5-1	TRBJ2-5	NA	NA
CASSQNPNYNRATNEKLFF	TGTGCCAGCAGCCAAAATCCCAACTACAACAGGGCAACTAATGAAAAACTGTTTTTT	TRBV4-2	TRBJ1-4	NA	NA
CASSLNSGSILETQYF	TGTGCCAGCAGCCTGAATAGCGGGAGCATATTGGAGACCCAGTACTTC	TRBV7-9	TRBJ2-5	NA	TRBD2
CASSFRAGGAKNIQYF	TGTGCCAGCAGCTTTAGAGCGGGAGGAGCCAAAAACATTCAGTACTTC	TRBV11-2	TRBJ2-4	NA	TRBD2
CASSSGTGEETQYF	TGTGCCAGCAGTTCTGGGACAGGGGAAGAGACCCAGTACTTC	TRBV28	TRBJ2-5	NA	TRBD1
CASSSETGNTIYF	TGTGCCAGTAGCTCAGAAACTGGAAACACCATATATTTT	TRBV19	TRBJ1-3	NA	NA
CASTTERSNSPLHF	TGTGCCAGCACGACAGAACGCTCCAATTCACCCCTCCACTTT	TRBV9	TRBJ1-6	few	NA
CASRLGVPYEQYF	TGTGCCAGCAGGCTCGGAGTTCCCTACGAGCAGTACTTC	TRBV12-3/TRBV12-4	TRBJ2-7	few	NA
CASSFSGQEQAGTF	TGTGCCAGCAGTTTTTCAGGACAGGAGCAGGCGGGTACCTTC	TRBV28	TRBJ1-2	NA	TRBD1
CASSADSGDYNEQFF	TGCGCCAGCAGCGCTGATAGCGGGGATTACAATGAGCAGTTCTTC	TRBV5-1	TRBJ2-1	NA	TRBD2
CASSQGAGNYEQYF	TGTGCCAGCAGCCAAGGGGCAGGGAACTACGAGCAGTACTTC	TRBV3-1/TRBV3-2	TRBJ2-7	NA	NA
CASSLDWTRSYEQYF	TGCGCCAGCAGCTTGGATTGGACAAGATCCTACGAGCAGTACTTC	TRBV5-1	TRBJ2-7	NA	NA
CATRTGRNTEAFF	TGTGCCACCAGGACAGGAAGGAACACTGAAGCTTTCTTT	TRBV6-5	TRBJ1-1	NA	TRBD1
CATSDRGLQETQYF	TGTGCCACCAGCGACAGGGGGCTACAAGAGACCCAGTACTTC	TRBV24-1	TRBJ2-5	NA	TRBD1
CAWSRQNTEAFF	TGTGCCTGGTCCAGGCAGAACACTGAAGCTTTCTTT	TRBV30	TRBJ1-1	once	NA
CATGNGNEKLFF	TGTGCCACCGGGAACGGGAATGAAAAACTGTTTTTT	TRBV5-5	TRBJ1-4	NA	NA
CASSTVPGTEAFF	TGTGCCAGTAGTACAGTTCCGGGCACTGAAGCTTTCTTT	TRBV19	TRBJ1-1	NA	NA